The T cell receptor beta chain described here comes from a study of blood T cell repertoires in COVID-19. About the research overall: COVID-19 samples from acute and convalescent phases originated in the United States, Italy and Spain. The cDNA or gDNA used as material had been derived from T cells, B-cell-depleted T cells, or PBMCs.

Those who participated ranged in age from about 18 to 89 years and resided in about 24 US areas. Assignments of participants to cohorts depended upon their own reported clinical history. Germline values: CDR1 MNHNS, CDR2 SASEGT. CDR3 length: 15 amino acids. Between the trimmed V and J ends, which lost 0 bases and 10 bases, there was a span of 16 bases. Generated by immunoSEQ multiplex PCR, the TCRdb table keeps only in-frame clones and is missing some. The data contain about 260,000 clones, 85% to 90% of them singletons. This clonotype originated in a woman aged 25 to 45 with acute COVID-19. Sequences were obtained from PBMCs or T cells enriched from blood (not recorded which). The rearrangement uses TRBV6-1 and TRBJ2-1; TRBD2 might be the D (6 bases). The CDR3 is CASSEAVGGVREQFF. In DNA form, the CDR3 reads TGTGCCAGCAGTGAAGCGGTCGGAGGGGTCAGGGAGCAGTTCTTC.